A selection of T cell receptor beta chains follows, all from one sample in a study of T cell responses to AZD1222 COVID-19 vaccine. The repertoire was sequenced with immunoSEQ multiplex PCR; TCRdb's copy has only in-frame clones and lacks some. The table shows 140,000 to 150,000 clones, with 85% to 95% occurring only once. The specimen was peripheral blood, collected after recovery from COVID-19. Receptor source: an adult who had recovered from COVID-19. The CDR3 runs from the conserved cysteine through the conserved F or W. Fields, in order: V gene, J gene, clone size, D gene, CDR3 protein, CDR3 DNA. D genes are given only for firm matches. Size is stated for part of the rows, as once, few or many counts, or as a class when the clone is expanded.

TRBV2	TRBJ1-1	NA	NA	CASSFLLEAFF	TGTGCCAGCTCCTTTCTGTTGGAAGCTTTCTTT
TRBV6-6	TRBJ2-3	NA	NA	CASTASTDTQYF	TGTGCCAGCACTGCTAGCACAGATACGCAGTATTTT
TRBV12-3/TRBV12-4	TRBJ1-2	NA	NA	CASSAGVMGYTF	TGTGCCAGCAGTGCCGGTGTGATGGGCTACACCTTC
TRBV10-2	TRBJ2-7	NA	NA	CASSLTSSYEQYF	TGCGCCAGCTCCTTGACAAGCTCCTACGAGCAGTACTTC
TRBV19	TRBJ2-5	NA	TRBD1	CASSKMGQGARETQYF	TGTGCCAGTAGTAAAATGGGGCAGGGGGCACGTGAGACCCAGTACTTC
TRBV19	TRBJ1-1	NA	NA	CASIQGYTEAFF	TGTGCCAGTATCCAAGGCTACACTGAAGCTTTCTTT
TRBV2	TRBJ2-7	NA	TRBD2	CASTLGRREDHEQYF	TGTGCCAGCACCCTTGGCAGGCGGGAGGACCACGAGCAGTACTTC
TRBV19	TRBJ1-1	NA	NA	CASTPRPVTEAFF	TGTGCCAGTACCCCCCGACCGGTGACTGAAGCTTTCTTT
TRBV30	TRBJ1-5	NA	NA	CAWSPGAGNQPQHF	TGTGCCTGGAGTCCCGGAGCGGGCAATCAGCCCCAGCATTTT
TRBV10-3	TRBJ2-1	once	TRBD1	CAIGPGTDLFNEQFF	TGTGCCATCGGTCCTGGGACAGATCTTTTCAATGAGCAGTTCTTC
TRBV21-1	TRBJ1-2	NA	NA	CASSKSRGYGYTF	TGTGCCAGCAGCAAATCGAGAGGCTATGGCTACACCTTC
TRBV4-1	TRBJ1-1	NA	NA	CASSQGILNTEAFF	TGCGCCAGCAGCCAGGGGATATTGAACACTGAAGCTTTCTTT
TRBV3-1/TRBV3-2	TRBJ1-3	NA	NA	CASSPARAITIYF	TGTGCCAGCAGCCCAGCAAGGGCAATCACCATATATTTT
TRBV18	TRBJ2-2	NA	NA	CASSPRGGVGNTGELFF	TGTGCCAGCTCGCCCCGCGGCGGAGTAGGGAACACCGGGGAGCTGTTTTTT
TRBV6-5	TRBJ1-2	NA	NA	CASSYRGHYGYTF	TGTGCCAGCAGTTACCGGGGGCACTATGGCTACACCTTC
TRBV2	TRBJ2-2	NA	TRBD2	CASAGLAGFRNTGELFF	TGTGCCAGCGCGGGACTAGCGGGATTTAGGAACACCGGGGAGCTGTTTTTT
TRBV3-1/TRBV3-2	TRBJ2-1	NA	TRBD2	CASSPFLSGSYDEQFF	TGTGCCAGCAGCCCTTTTCTGAGCGGGAGTTATGATGAGCAGTTCTTC
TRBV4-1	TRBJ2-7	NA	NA	CASSQGGAGSYEQYF	TGCGCCAGCAGCCAAGGTGGGGCGGGGTCCTACGAGCAGTACTTC
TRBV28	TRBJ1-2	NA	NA	CASTLGAGYGYTF	TGTGCCAGCACCTTGGGGGCAGGCTATGGCTACACCTTC
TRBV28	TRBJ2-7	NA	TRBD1	CASCSAGTGDYEQYF	TGTGCCAGCTGTTCTGCCGGGACAGGGGATTACGAGCAGTACTTC
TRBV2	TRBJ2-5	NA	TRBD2	CASSEAVTSGIPLQETQYF	TGTGCCAGCAGTGAAGCGGTGACTAGCGGGATACCCCTCCAAGAGACCCAGTACTTC
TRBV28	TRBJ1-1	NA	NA	CATHTEKDTEAFF	TGTGCCACCCACACTGAGAAGGACACTGAAGCTTTCTTT
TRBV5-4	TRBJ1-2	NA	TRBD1	CASSFRQGGLGYTF	TGTGCCAGCAGCTTCCGACAGGGCGGTCTTGGCTACACCTTC